These T cell receptor beta chains were read from a single sample in a study of shared clonotypes between healthy human individuals. Only in-frame clones appear in the TCRdb table, and some are missing; sequencing was by immunoSEQ multiplex PCR. The table has approximately 720,000 clones, about 90% seen once. Sequencing was performed on naive CD8+ T cells sorted from blood. The receptors come from a young man in good health. CDR3s include the opening cysteine and the closing phenylalanine or tryptophan. Fields, in order: D gene, J gene, clone size, V gene, CDR3 protein, CDR3 DNA. The D gene is left open where the match is weak. The size entry is marked missing in some rows and otherwise reads once, few, many or a size class.

D gene: TRBD2; J gene: TRBJ2-1; clone size: NA; V gene: TRBV27; CDR3 protein: CASSLSSGRLAGENEQFF; CDR3 DNA: TGTGCCAGCAGTTTATCTTCGGGACGGCTAGCGGGAGAAAATGAGCAGTTCTTC
D gene: NA; J gene: TRBJ1-3; clone size: NA; V gene: TRBV2; CDR3 protein: CASSPKSSGNTIYF; CDR3 DNA: TGTGCCAGCTCACCTAAGAGCTCTGGAAACACCATATATTTT
D gene: NA; J gene: TRBJ2-3; clone size: NA; V gene: TRBV5-6; CDR3 protein: CASSLAMGTDTQYF; CDR3 DNA: TGTGCCAGCAGCTTGGCCATGGGCACAGATACGCAGTATTTT
D gene: NA; J gene: TRBJ2-5; clone size: few; V gene: TRBV10-3; CDR3 protein: CAISEGRQETQYF; CDR3 DNA: TGTGCCATCAGCGAGGGGAGACAAGAGACCCAGTACTTC
D gene: NA; J gene: TRBJ1-1; clone size: NA; V gene: TRBV25-1; CDR3 protein: CASTTYAEAFF; CDR3 DNA: TGTGCCAGCACCACGTACGCTGAAGCTTTCTTT
D gene: TRBD1; J gene: TRBJ1-1; clone size: NA; V gene: TRBV10-3; CDR3 protein: CAISGTGENTEAFF; CDR3 DNA: TGTGCCATCAGTGGCACAGGGGAAAACACTGAAGCTTTCTTT
D gene: NA; J gene: TRBJ2-5; clone size: NA; V gene: TRBV5-5; CDR3 protein: CASSLRVQGRAQYF; CDR3 DNA: TGTGCCAGCAGCTTGCGCGTGCAGGGCAGGGCCCAGTACTTC
D gene: TRBD2; J gene: TRBJ2-3; clone size: NA; V gene: TRBV28; CDR3 protein: CASSHLAGVTDTQYF; CDR3 DNA: TGTGCCAGCAGCCACCTAGCGGGAGTTACAGATACGCAGTATTTT
D gene: TRBD2; J gene: TRBJ2-7; clone size: NA; V gene: TRBV5-1; CDR3 protein: CASSLAATSGKSSYEQYF; CDR3 DNA: TGCGCCAGCAGCTTGGCCGCGACTAGCGGGAAGAGCTCCTACGAGCAGTACTTC
D gene: NA; J gene: TRBJ2-1; clone size: NA; V gene: TRBV27; CDR3 protein: CASSLETGSFRNYEQFF; CDR3 DNA: TGTGCCAGCAGTTTAGAAACCGGGAGTTTTAGGAATTATGAGCAGTTCTTC
D gene: NA; J gene: TRBJ1-2; clone size: NA; V gene: TRBV28; CDR3 protein: CASSSWMRGGYGYTF; CDR3 DNA: TGTGCCAGCAGTTCATGGATGAGAGGGGGCTATGGCTACACCTTC
D gene: TRBD2; J gene: TRBJ2-7; clone size: NA; V gene: TRBV7-2; CDR3 protein: CASSLPSGDYEQYF; CDR3 DNA: TGTGCCAGCAGCTTACCTAGCGGGGATTACGAGCAGTACTTC
D gene: NA; J gene: TRBJ2-2; clone size: NA; V gene: TRBV29-1; CDR3 protein: CSVEDGVDTGELFF; CDR3 DNA: TGCAGCGTTGAAGATGGGGTGGACACCGGGGAGCTGTTTTTT
D gene: NA; J gene: TRBJ2-1; clone size: NA; V gene: TRBV2; CDR3 protein: CAPRGGGNEQFF; CDR3 DNA: TGTGCGCCCAGGGGAGGGGGCAATGAGCAGTTCTTC
D gene: TRBD1; J gene: TRBJ2-5; clone size: NA; V gene: TRBV27; CDR3 protein: CASSLLGTEETQYF; CDR3 DNA: TGTGCCAGCAGTTTACTGGGGACAGAGGAGACCCAGTACTTC
D gene: NA; J gene: TRBJ2-7; clone size: NA; V gene: TRBV16; CDR3 protein: CASSQGIYEQYF; CDR3 DNA: TGTGCCAGCAGCCAGGGGATCTACGAGCAGTACTTC
D gene: TRBD2; J gene: TRBJ2-5; clone size: NA; V gene: TRBV11-2; CDR3 protein: CASSLEGGIGLAGEQETQYF; CDR3 DNA: TGTGCCAGCAGCTTAGAGGGCGGAATTGGACTAGCGGGAGAGCAGGAGACCCAGTACTTC
D gene: TRBD2; J gene: TRBJ2-1; clone size: NA; V gene: TRBV27; CDR3 protein: CASSVGASGVNEQFF; CDR3 DNA: TGTGCCAGCAGTGTCGGCGCTAGCGGGGTAAATGAGCAGTTCTTC
D gene: NA; J gene: TRBJ2-3; clone size: NA; V gene: TRBV7-2; CDR3 protein: CASSLGAFTDTQYF; CDR3 DNA: TGTGCCAGCAGCTTAGGCGCGTTCACAGATACGCAGTATTTT
D gene: NA; J gene: TRBJ1-2; clone size: few; V gene: TRBV14; CDR3 protein: CASSQYSRAGYTF; CDR3 DNA: TGTGCCAGCAGCCAATACTCTAGGGCTGGCTACACCTTC
D gene: TRBD1; J gene: TRBJ2-7; clone size: once; V gene: TRBV5-8; CDR3 protein: CASSETQGDSYEQYF; CDR3 DNA: TGTGCCAGCAGCGAAACACAGGGGGACTCCTACGAGCAGTACTTC
D gene: NA; J gene: TRBJ2-5; clone size: NA; V gene: TRBV7-9; CDR3 protein: CASSGPETQYF; CDR3 DNA: TGTGCCAGCAGCGGACCAGAGACCCAGTACTTC
D gene: TRBD1; J gene: TRBJ2-3; clone size: NA; V gene: TRBV9; CDR3 protein: CASSPGWTGESDTQYF; CDR3 DNA: TGTGCCAGCAGCCCTGGGTGGACAGGGGAATCAGATACGCAGTATTTT
D gene: TRBD2; J gene: TRBJ2-7; clone size: once; V gene: TRBV27; CDR3 protein: CASSLSLAGDLYEQYF; CDR3 DNA: TGTGCCAGCAGTCTATCGTTAGCGGGAGATCTCTACGAGCAGTACTTC
D gene: TRBD1; J gene: TRBJ2-7; clone size: NA; V gene: TRBV28; CDR3 protein: CASTLGPGGSYEQYF; CDR3 DNA: TGTGCCAGCACCCTAGGGCCAGGGGGCTCCTACGAGCAGTACTTC
D gene: TRBD1; J gene: TRBJ1-2; clone size: NA; V gene: TRBV27; CDR3 protein: CASSYTRGAATYGYTF; CDR3 DNA: TGTGCCAGCAGTTATACCAGGGGGGCTGCAACCTATGGCTACACCTTC
D gene: NA; J gene: TRBJ2-2; clone size: NA; V gene: TRBV10-2; CDR3 protein: CASRGQPHPYTGELFF; CDR3 DNA: TGCGCCAGCAGAGGACAACCTCATCCTTACACCGGGGAGCTGTTTTTT
D gene: NA; J gene: TRBJ2-7; clone size: NA; V gene: TRBV5-6; CDR3 protein: CASSLVDPYEQYF; CDR3 DNA: TGTGCCAGCAGCTTGGTGGATCCCTACGAGCAGTACTTC
D gene: NA; J gene: TRBJ2-7; clone size: NA; V gene: TRBV7-6; CDR3 protein: CASSLGEDRRSYEQYF; CDR3 DNA: TGTGCCAGCAGCTTAGGGGAGGACAGGAGGTCCTACGAGCAGTACTTC
D gene: NA; J gene: TRBJ2-1; clone size: NA; V gene: TRBV27; CDR3 protein: CASRPGDYDNEQFF; CDR3 DNA: TGTGCCAGCAGACCGGGAGACTACGACAATGAGCAGTTCTTC
D gene: TRBD2; J gene: TRBJ2-5; clone size: NA; V gene: TRBV2; CDR3 protein: CASSQKGLAGVAGETQYF; CDR3 DNA: TGTGCCAGCAGCCAGAAGGGACTAGCGGGAGTGGCGGGAGAGACCCAGTACTTC
D gene: NA; J gene: TRBJ1-2; clone size: NA; V gene: TRBV6-4; CDR3 protein: CASSDSGFPNYGYTF; CDR3 DNA: TGTGCCAGCAGTGACTCTGGATTCCCTAACTATGGCTACACCTTC
D gene: NA; J gene: TRBJ2-7; clone size: NA; V gene: TRBV11-2; CDR3 protein: CASSSARQGGTYEQYF; CDR3 DNA: TGTGCCAGCAGTTCCGCCCGGCAGGGTGGGACCTACGAGCAGTACTTC
D gene: TRBD2; J gene: TRBJ2-7; clone size: NA; V gene: TRBV7-8; CDR3 protein: CASNPDRLAGDYEQYF; CDR3 DNA: TGTGCCAGCAACCCCGACCGACTAGCGGGAGATTACGAGCAGTACTTC
D gene: NA; J gene: TRBJ1-1; clone size: NA; V gene: TRBV7-6; CDR3 protein: CASSPGQNTEAFF; CDR3 DNA: TGTGCCAGCAGCCCTGGACAGAACACTGAAGCTTTCTTT
D gene: TRBD1; J gene: TRBJ2-2; clone size: NA; V gene: TRBV2; CDR3 protein: CASSDLTGVAGELFF; CDR3 DNA: TGTGCCAGCAGTGACCTGACAGGGGTTGCCGGGGAGCTGTTTTTT
D gene: TRBD1; J gene: TRBJ1-4; clone size: NA; V gene: TRBV7-8; CDR3 protein: CASSSRTGTGFNEKLFF; CDR3 DNA: TGTGCCAGCAGCTCCCGGACGGGGACAGGGTTTAATGAAAAACTGTTTTTT
D gene: TRBD1; J gene: TRBJ1-2; clone size: NA; V gene: TRBV15; CDR3 protein: CATSSPGQGNYGYTF; CDR3 DNA: TGTGCCACCAGCAGTCCGGGACAGGGGAACTATGGCTACACCTTC
D gene: TRBD1; J gene: TRBJ2-7; clone size: NA; V gene: TRBV10-2; CDR3 protein: CASRGTGGTYEQYF; CDR3 DNA: TGCGCCAGCAGGGGGACAGGGGGTACCTACGAGCAGTACTTC
D gene: TRBD2; J gene: TRBJ2-3; clone size: NA; V gene: TRBV10-1; CDR3 protein: CASSELAGRADTQYF; CDR3 DNA: TGCGCCAGCAGTGAGCTAGCGGGGCGGGCAGATACGCAGTATTTT
D gene: TRBD1; J gene: TRBJ1-5; clone size: NA; V gene: TRBV4-1; CDR3 protein: CASSLQGQGNQPQHF; CDR3 DNA: TGCGCCAGCAGCTTACAAGGACAGGGGAATCAGCCCCAGCATTTT